This entry concerns a single T cell receptor beta chain. Trimming removed 1 base from V and 8 bases from J, with 11 bases in between. CDR3 length: 13 amino acids. The germline V gene encodes CDR1 LGHNA and CDR2 YSLEER. The study ran its PCR with 60 Vbeta and 13 Jbeta primers. Repertoires were generated with immunoSEQ multiplex PCR, while TCRdb's copy carries only in-frame clones and drops some. The top ten clones hold around 2.3% of a sample with about 81,000 clones, approximately 90% of them seen once. The entry originates in a study of cytomegalovirus exposure and HLA in healthy donors. This TCR derives from a young man in good health and CMV-seronegative. Sequenced input: PBMCs. The chain employs TRBV4-3 and TRBJ1-1; possible D gene TRBD1, 5 bases. CDR3 nucleotide sequence: TGCGCCAGCAGCCAAGGGGAGGGGAGGGAAGCTTTCTTT. It codes for CASSQGEGREAFF.